A selection of T cell receptor beta chains follows, all from one sample in a study of shared clonotypes between healthy human individuals. The data were produced by immunoSEQ multiplex PCR, yet TCRdb's version contains in-frame clones alone and is incomplete. The sample comprises nearly 750,000 clones, 55% to 75% of which are singletons, and around 1.7% rests with the top ten. The sequenced sample was memory CD4+ T cells sorted from blood. The receptors originated from a young woman in good health. Both conserved end residues are part of each CDR3. The order of the fields is V gene, J gene, CDR3 protein.

>TRBV5-4|TRBJ2-5
CASSLRTSGRIETQYF
>TRBV5-1|TRBJ2-1
CASSLGPQGATHNEQFF
>TRBV5-6|TRBJ1-3
CASSLIGDRGPGNTIYF
>TRBV28|TRBJ1-5
CASSPPYGNQPQHF
>TRBV5-6|TRBJ2-1
CASTRGFRTGTRARDEQFF
>TRBV19|TRBJ2-2
CASSRPRTPNTGELFF
>TRBV19|TRBJ2-7
CASSAPHSYEQYF
>TRBV10-3|TRBJ2-3
CAIRGTRTSTDTQYF
>TRBV4-2|TRBJ2-5
CASSQRTGLAGPQETQYF
>TRBV5-1|TRBJ1-4
CASSLDALINEKLFF
>TRBV2|TRBJ2-5
CASSDSTPQRGQYF
>TRBV7-3|TRBJ2-1
CASSSGPANNEQFF
>TRBV5-1|TRBJ2-3
CASTASGSTDTQYF
>TRBV29-1|TRBJ2-2
CSVEVEGTGELFF
>TRBV5-1|TRBJ2-3
CASSLVFLGGTDTQYF
>TRBV5-1|TRBJ1-4
CASSLPGMEKLFF
>TRBV18|TRBJ2-7
CASSPGQSYEQYF
>TRBV10-2|TRBJ2-7
CASRLGGLAGSSYEQYF
>TRBV7-9|TRBJ1-5
CASTKGDQPQHF
>TRBV11-2|TRBJ2-7
CASSPSPFESGRGYEQYF
>TRBV2|TRBJ2-7
CASTVRAGASYEQYF
>TRBV19|TRBJ2-1
CASSITSGRFEQFF